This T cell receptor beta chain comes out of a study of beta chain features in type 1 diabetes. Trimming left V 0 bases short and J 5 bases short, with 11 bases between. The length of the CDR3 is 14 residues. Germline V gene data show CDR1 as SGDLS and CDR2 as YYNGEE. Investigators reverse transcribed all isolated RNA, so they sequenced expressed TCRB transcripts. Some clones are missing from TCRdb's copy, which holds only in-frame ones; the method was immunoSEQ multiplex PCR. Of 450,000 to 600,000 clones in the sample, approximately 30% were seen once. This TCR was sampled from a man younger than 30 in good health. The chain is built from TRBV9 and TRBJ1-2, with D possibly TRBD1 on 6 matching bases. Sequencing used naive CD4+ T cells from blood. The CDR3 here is CASSVETGAYGYTF. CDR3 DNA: TGTGCCAGCAGCGTAGAAACGGGGGCTTATGGCTACACCTTC.